These T cell receptor beta chains were read from a single sample in a study of human T cells and chemical hapten exposure. TCRdb fed the RACE reads into MiXCR, producing one record per CDR3 protein. The sample consists of fewer than 400,000 distinct CDR3 sequences, under 8% of them appearing once. Sequencing used whole blood, obtained in connection with sensitization to the hapten diphenylcyclopropenone (DPC). The receptors originated from a woman between 18 and 29 years old with alopecia areata. Some clones in this sample may be carry-over from other donors' samples. Both conserved end residues are part of each CDR3. D genes are given only for firm matches. Clone size is shown for a subset of rows, as once, few, many or a class of expanded clone.

v_gene,j_gene,d_gene,abundance,CDR3aa,CDR3nt
TRBV19,TRBJ1-5,NA,few,CASSGGTLAGPQHF,TGTGCCAGTAGTGGAGGAACATTGGCCGGGCCCCAGCATTTT
TRBV2,TRBJ2-7,TRBD2,many,CASSLGASGSYEQYF,TGTGCCAGCAGCCTAGGGGCTAGCGGCTCCTACGAGCAGTACTTC
TRBV7-8,TRBJ2-3,NA,many,CASSLVLGRGTDTQYF,TGTGCCAGCAGCTTAGTATTGGGGAGGGGGACAGATACGCAGTATTTT
TRBV7-8,TRBJ1-4,TRBD1,many,CASSSRTGPNEKLFF,TGTGCCAGCAGCTCCAGGACAGGACCAAATGAAAAACTGTTTTTT
TRBV3-1,TRBJ2-3,NA,few,CASSQEEAGSDTQYF,TGTGCCAGCAGCCAAGAAGAGGCAGGCTCCGATACGCAGTATTTT
TRBV7-6,TRBJ1-1,NA,many,CASSSGRRGTEAFF,TGTGCCAGCAGCTCGGGCAGGAGGGGGACTGAAGCTTTCTTT
TRBV18,TRBJ2-7,TRBD1,few,CASSPDTGTVLYEQYF,TGTGCCAGCTCACCTGATACCGGGACAGTCCTCTACGAGCAGTACTTT
TRBV2,TRBJ1-2,TRBD1,few,CASRLRGLLVYTF,TGTGCCAGCAGGTTAAGGGGGCTTTTGGTCTACACCTTC
TRBV5-4,TRBJ2-4,NA,few,CASSLRLSRGTSLLAKNIQYF,TGTGCCAGCAGTTTACGACTGAGTCGCGGAACTAGTCTGCTAGCCAAAAACATTCAGTACTTC
TRBV21-1,TRBJ1-1,NA,many,CASSKGSQAGPGNTEAFF,TGTGCCAGCAGCAAAGGGTCTCAAGCTGGACCAGGCAACACTGAAGCTTTCTTT
TRBV9,TRBJ2-5,TRBD2,NA,CASSVAPAGGSSGETQYF,TGTGCCAGCAGCGTAGCCCCAGCGGGGGGGTCGAGCGGTGAGACCCAGTACTTC
TRBV28,TRBJ2-1,NA,many,CASRAGTKKWEQFF,TGTGCCAGCAGAGCCGGGACAAAGAAATGGGAGCAGTTCTTC
TRBV6-1,TRBJ2-3,NA,few,CASSVRGSVSTDTQYF,TGTGCCAGCAGTGTGAGGGGTTCGGTTAGCACAGATACGCAGTATTTT
TRBV2,TRBJ2-6,TRBD1,few,CAGRQGTMANVLTF,TGTGCCGGCCGACAGGGAACCATGGCCAACGTCCTGACTTTC
TRBV12-3/TRBV12-4,TRBJ2-2,NA,few,CASSLLYTGEAANTGELFF,TGTGCCAGCAGTTTGTTGTATACGGGGGAAGCCGCGAACACCGGGGAGCTGTTTTTT
TRBV3-1,TRBJ1-2,NA,few,CASSQDNWATNYGYTF,TGTGCCAGCAGCCAAGATAACTGGGCGACTAACTATGGCTACACCTTC
TRBV5-5,TRBJ2-3,TRBD2,few,CASSSPETSGKVDTQYF,TGTGCCAGCAGCTCGCCCGAGACTAGCGGCAAGGTAGATACGCAGTATTTT
TRBV7-2,TRBJ1-3,NA,NA,CASTNRYGNTIYF,TGTGCCAGCACCAACCGGTATGGAAACACCATATATTTT
TRBV4-1,TRBJ1-2,NA,many,CASSPSRVWSGYTF,TGCGCCAGCAGCCCATCACGCGTTTGGTCCGGCTACACCTTC
TRBV3-1,TRBJ2-3,NA,NA,CASSQVVAGRGTDTQYF,TGTGCCAGCAGCCAAGTCGTCGCGGGACGTGGGACAGATACGCAGTATTTT
TRBV6-6,TRBJ2-2,NA,NA,CASSYSRGGGNTGELFF,TGTGCCAGCAGTTACTCACGGGGCGGGGGCAACACCGGGGAGCTGTTTTTT
TRBV5-4,TRBJ1-2,TRBD1,many,CASSLGGTGTNYGYTF,TGTGCCAGCAGCTTGGGGGGGACAGGAACTAACTATGGCTACACCTTC
TRBV7-2,TRBJ2-1,TRBD2,many,CASSFSGGLLFNEQFF,TGTGCCAGCAGCTTTAGCGGGGGGTTATTATTTAATGAGCAGTTCTTC
TRBV12-3/TRBV12-4,TRBJ2-3,NA,NA,CASSQGPQGTDTQYF,TGTGCCAGCAGTCAAGGGCCGCAGGGGACAGATACGCAGTATTTT
TRBV3-1,TRBJ2-7,TRBD1,few,CASSPLRQGSEQYF,TGTGCCAGCAGCCCGCTAAGACAGGGGAGTGAGCAGTACTTC
TRBV7-8,TRBJ1-1,TRBD1,NA,CASSAQGALNTEAFF,TGTGCCAGCAGCGCGCAGGGGGCCTTGAACACTGAAGCTTTCTTT